This record covers a single TCR beta chain. Its specificity is not known. The naive CD8 subset, CD45RO-negative cells positively selected for CCR7, excluded terminally differentiated effector memory CD45RA+ cells. The study drew its donors from healthy HIV-negative adults without recent acute infections or vaccinations. Only in-frame clones appear in the TCRdb table, and some are missing; sequencing was by immunoSEQ multiplex PCR. The repertoire includes about 680,000 clones, approximately 90% of them detected once, and about 24% sits in the top ten. The germline gives CDR1 ENHRY, CDR2 SYGVKD. The ends were cut back, 3 bases at V and 6 bases at J, with 11 bases in the middle. CDR3 length: 13 amino acids. The data belong to a study of shared clonotypes between healthy human individuals. Study-level results: Non-shared clonotypes had lower generation probabilities than clonotypes shared by all four sorted-subset donors.

What was sequenced was naive CD8+ T cells sorted from blood. The sequence derives from a man aged 25-40 years in good health. The chain combines TRBV10-3 with TRBJ1-2, with TRBD1 as a possible D gene (6 bases). Written as DNA, the CDR3 is TGTGCCATCAGTGATCTCCCAGGGGATGGCTACACCTTC. It is translated as CAISDLPGDGYTF.